These 10 T cell receptor beta chains originate from one sample sequenced in a study of T cell changes during pregnancy in multiple sclerosis. Assay: immunoSEQ multiplex PCR; the TCRdb copy retains only in-frame clones and omits some. Of 35,000 to 50,000 clones in the sample, roughly nine tenths were seen once. The sample consisted of CD8+ T cells from peripheral blood mononuclear cells, taken in the third trimester of pregnancy. These receptors all come from a female donor with multiple sclerosis, enrolled in a pregnancy study.

V gene TRBV6-5 combines with J gene TRBJ2-3; TRBD2 is a possible D gene (5 bases). V lost 2 bases and J 6 bases, leaving 9 bases between the germline ends. Germline V gene data show CDR1 as MNHEY and CDR2 as SVGAGI. This CDR3 has 13 residues. The CDR3 sequence is CASSYLAADTQYF. DNA for the CDR3: TGTGCCAGCAGTTACCTAGCTGCTGATACGCAGTATTTT.

The rearrangement uses TRBV4-1 and TRBJ1-2; the match to TRBD1 covers 8 bases. CDR1 and CDR2 from the germline V gene are MGHRA and YSYEKL. The CDR3 totals 12 residues. Germline trimming cut 8 bases from V and 3 bases from J; bases unmatched to any gene: 2. CDR3 in DNA: TGCGCCAGCTCGGGACAGGACTATGGCTACACCTTC. Translating gives CASSGQDYGYTF.

The chain uses TRBV4-3 and TRBJ2-1; D possibly corresponds to TRBD2 (6 bases). Per germline, CDR1 LGHNA and CDR2 YSLEER. V dropped 0 bases and J dropped 4 bases, with 13 bases sitting between them. This CDR3 is 16 amino acids long. The DNA of the CDR3 is TGCGCCAGCAGCCAAGATAGTGGGGGGTCTTACAATGAGCAGTTCTTC. As protein: CASSQDSGGSYNEQFF.

The V and J genes are TRBV18 and TRBJ2-2; a possible D gene is TRBD2 (5 bases). The ends were cut back, 8 bases at V and 4 bases at J, with 20 bases in the middle. This CDR3 contains 16 residues. CDR1 is KGHSH and CDR2 is LQKENI in the germline V gene. CDR3 loop: CASTPSPRRGTGELFF. As DNA, the CDR3 is TGTGCCAGCACCCCCTCACCCAGACGGGGCACCGGGGAGCTGTTTTTT. Complete variable domain (other parts from reference TRBV18 and TRBJ2-2): NAGVMQNPRHLVRRRGQEARLRCSPMKGHSHVYWYRQLPEEGLKFMVYLQKENIIDESGMPKERFSAEFPKEGPSILRIQQVVRGDSAAYFCASTPSPRRGTGELFFGEGSRLTVL.

This chain connects TRBV6-5 to TRBJ2-2, with 12 bases identical to TRBD2. Germline V gene lookup returns CDR1 MNHEY and CDR2 SVGAGI. V gave up 0 bases and J gave up 4 bases; unmatched junction bases: 0. This CDR3 spans 16 amino acids. In DNA, the CDR3 is TGTGCCAGCAGTTACTCGACTAGCGGGAGCACCGGGGAGCTGTTTTTT. As protein: CASSYSTSGSTGELFF.

The V call is TRBV11-3, the J call TRBJ2-3; TRBD1 agrees at 7 bases. The CDR3 sequence is 13 residues long. V gave up 5 bases and J gave up 5 bases; unmatched junction bases: 4. Germline assignment: CDR1 SGHNT and CDR2 YENEEA. CDR3 in DNA: TGTGCCAGCAGCCACAGGGGTATAGATACGCAGTATTTT. This translates into CASSHRGIDTQYF.

The rearrangement joins TRBV6-5 to TRBJ2-3; 9 bases line up with TRBD1. The V segment lost 9 bases and the J segment 1 base; nucleotides outside the gene matches: 2. This CDR3 is 13 amino acids long. Germline CDR1 MNHEY, CDR2 SVGAGI. The CDR3 region is CASWDRGTDTQYF. In nucleotides, the CDR3 is TGTGCCAGTTGGGACAGGGGCACAGATACGCAGTATTTT.

V and J are TRBV11-2 and TRBJ2-5; D unclear. CDR3 length: 12 amino acids. The germline V gene has CDR1 SGHAT and CDR2 FQNNGV. V was cut by 4 bases and J by 5 bases, with 8 bases left in between. CDR3 DNA: TGTGCCAGCAGCTCCTCAGGCGAGACCCAGTACTTC. This codes for CASSSSGETQYF.

The V call is TRBV5-1, the J call TRBJ2-1; 8 bases are shared with TRBD2. Germline V lookup: CDR1 SGHRS, CDR2 YFSETQ. The junction had 9 bases not matched to a gene; V was cut back by 0 bases and J by 7 bases. The CDR3 covers 16 residues. CDR3 in DNA: TGCGCCAGCAGCTTGGTGGGCGGGAGGTCTATGAATGAGCAGTTCTTC. This codes for CASSLVGGRSMNEQFF. Looking up the rest from reference TRBV5-1 and TRBJ2-1 gives the full variable domain: KAGVTQTPRYLIKTRGQQVTLSCSPISGHRSVSWYQQTPGQGLQFLFEYFSETQRNKGNFPGRFSGRQFSNSRSEMNVSTLELGDSALYLCASSLVGGRSMNEQFFGPGTRLTVL.

This chain links TRBV4-1 with TRBJ1-2, with a possible D match to TRBD1 (5 bases). The CDR3 is made up of 15 amino acids. In germline, CDR1 is MGHRA, CDR2 YSYEKL. V was clipped by 1 base and J by 4 bases, with 13 bases between them. For the CDR3, the DNA is TGCGCCAGCAGCCAAGCGACAGACGAAATCTATGGCTACACCTTC. Its translation: CASSQATDEIYGYTF.